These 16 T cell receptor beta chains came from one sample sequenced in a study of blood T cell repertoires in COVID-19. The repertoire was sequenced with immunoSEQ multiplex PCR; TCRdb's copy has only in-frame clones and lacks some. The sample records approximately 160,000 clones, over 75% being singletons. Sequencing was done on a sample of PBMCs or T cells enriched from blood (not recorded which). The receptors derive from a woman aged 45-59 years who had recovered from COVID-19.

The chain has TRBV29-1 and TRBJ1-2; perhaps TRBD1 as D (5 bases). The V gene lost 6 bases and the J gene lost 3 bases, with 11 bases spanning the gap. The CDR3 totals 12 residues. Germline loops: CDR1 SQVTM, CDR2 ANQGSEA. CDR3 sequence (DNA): TGCAGCGTAGGCAGGGAACACTATGGCTACACCTTC. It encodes CSVGREHYGYTF.

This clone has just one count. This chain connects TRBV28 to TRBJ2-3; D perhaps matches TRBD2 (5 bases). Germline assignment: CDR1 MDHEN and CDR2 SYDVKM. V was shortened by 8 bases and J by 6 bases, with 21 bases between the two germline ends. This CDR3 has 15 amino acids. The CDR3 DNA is TGTGCCAGCGGAGGTCCGGCCCTTGGAACGGATACGCAGTATTTT. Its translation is CASGGPALGTDTQYF.

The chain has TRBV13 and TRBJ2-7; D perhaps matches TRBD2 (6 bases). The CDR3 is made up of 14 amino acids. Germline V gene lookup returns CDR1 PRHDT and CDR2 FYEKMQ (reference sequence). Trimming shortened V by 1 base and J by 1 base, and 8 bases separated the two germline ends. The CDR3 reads CASSLVGGSYEQYF. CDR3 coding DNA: TGTGCCAGCAGCTTAGTGGGGGGATCCTACGAGCAGTACTTC.

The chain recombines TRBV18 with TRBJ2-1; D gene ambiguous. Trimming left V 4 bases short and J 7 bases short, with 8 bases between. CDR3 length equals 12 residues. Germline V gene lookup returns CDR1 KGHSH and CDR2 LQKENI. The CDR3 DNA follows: TGTGCCAGCTCACGTATCGGGAATGAGCAGTTCTTC. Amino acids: CASSRIGNEQFF.

CDR3: CSASPSPSQGLGYGYTF. For the CDR3, the DNA is TGCAGTGCTAGTCCATCACCTTCGCAGGGCTTAGGCTATGGCTACACCTTC. The chain has TRBV20-1 and TRBJ1-2, with D possibly TRBD1 on 5 matching bases. This CDR3 spans 17 amino acids. Germline-derived CDR1 and CDR2 are DFQATT and SNEGSKA (reference sequence). Trimming shortened V by 3 bases and J by 4 bases, and 24 bases separated the two germline ends.

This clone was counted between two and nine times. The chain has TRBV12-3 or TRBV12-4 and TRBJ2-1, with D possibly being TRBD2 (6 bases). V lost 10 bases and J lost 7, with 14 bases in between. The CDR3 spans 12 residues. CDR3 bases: TGTGCCACCACTCCTCGGGGGAATGAGCAGTTCTTC. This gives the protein CATTPRGNEQFF.

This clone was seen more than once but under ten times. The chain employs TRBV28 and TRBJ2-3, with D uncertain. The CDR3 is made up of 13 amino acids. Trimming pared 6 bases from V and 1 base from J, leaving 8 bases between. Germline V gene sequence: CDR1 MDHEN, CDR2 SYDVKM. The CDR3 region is CASSSRGTDTQYF. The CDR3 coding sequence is TGTGCCAGCAGCTCTCGGGGCACAGATACGCAGTATTTT.

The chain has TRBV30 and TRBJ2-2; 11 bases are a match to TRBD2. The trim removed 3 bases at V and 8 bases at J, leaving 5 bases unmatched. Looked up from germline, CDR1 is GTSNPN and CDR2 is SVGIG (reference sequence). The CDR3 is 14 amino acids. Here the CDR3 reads CAWRVLAGVGELFF. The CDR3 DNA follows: TGTGCCTGGAGGGTACTAGCGGGAGTGGGGGAGCTGTTTTTT.

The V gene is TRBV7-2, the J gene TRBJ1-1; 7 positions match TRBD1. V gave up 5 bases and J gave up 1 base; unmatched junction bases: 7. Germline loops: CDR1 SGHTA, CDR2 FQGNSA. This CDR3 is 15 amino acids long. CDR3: CASSLTTGKNTEAFF. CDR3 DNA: TGTGCCAGCAGCCTTACGACAGGGAAGAACACTGAAGCTTTCTTT.

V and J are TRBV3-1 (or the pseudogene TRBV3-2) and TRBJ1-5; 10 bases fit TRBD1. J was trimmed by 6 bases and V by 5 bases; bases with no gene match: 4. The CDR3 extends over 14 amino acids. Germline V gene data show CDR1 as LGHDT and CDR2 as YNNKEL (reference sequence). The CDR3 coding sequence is TGTGCCAGCAGCGGGGGACAGGGGACTCAGCCCCAGCATTTT. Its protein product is CASSGGQGTQPQHF.

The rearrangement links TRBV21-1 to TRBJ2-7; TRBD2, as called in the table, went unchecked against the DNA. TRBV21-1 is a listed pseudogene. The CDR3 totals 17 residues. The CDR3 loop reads CASSNWPGDELTYEQYF. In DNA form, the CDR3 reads TGTGCCAGCAGCAACTGGCCGGGGGACGAACTCACCTACGAGCAGTACTTC.

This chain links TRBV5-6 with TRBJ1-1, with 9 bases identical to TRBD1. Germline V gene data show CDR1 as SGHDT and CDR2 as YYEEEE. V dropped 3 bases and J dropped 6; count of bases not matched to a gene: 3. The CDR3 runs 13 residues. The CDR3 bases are TGTGCCAGCAGCTGGGACAGGGCGGCTGAAGCTTTCTTT. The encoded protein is CASSWDRAAEAFF.

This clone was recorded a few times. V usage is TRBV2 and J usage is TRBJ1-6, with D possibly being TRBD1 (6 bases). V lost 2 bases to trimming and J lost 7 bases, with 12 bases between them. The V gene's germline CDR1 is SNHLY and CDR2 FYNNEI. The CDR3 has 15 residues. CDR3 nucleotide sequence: TGTGCCAGCAGTGAACTAGGACAGCAAAATTCACCCCTCCACTTT. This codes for CASSELGQQNSPLHF.

DNA of the CDR3: TGTGCCATCAGCCCTACAGGGGGCTACGAGCAGTACTTC. Its translation: CAISPTGGYEQYF. The chain recombines TRBV10-3 with TRBJ2-7; 8 bases map to TRBD1. Germline CDR1 reads ENHRY; CDR2 reads SYGVKD. The trim removed 6 bases at V and 3 bases at J, leaving 4 bases unmatched. There are 13 residues in the CDR3.

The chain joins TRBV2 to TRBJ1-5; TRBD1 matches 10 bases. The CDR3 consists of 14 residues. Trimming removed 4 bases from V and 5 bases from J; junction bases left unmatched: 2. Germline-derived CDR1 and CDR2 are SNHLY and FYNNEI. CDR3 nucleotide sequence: TGTGCCAGCAGTGGGACAGGGGGGGATCAGCCCCAGCATTTT. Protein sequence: CASSGTGGDQPQHF.

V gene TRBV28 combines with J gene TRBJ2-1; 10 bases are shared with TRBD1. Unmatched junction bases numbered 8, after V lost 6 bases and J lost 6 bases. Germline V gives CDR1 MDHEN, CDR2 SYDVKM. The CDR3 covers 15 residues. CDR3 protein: CASSPTGGRVNEQFF. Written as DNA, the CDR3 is TGTGCCAGCAGCCCGACAGGGGGCCGGGTCAATGAGCAGTTCTTC. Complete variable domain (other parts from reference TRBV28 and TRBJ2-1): DVKVTQSSRYLVKRTGEKVFLECVQDMDHENMFWYRQDPGLGLRLIYFSYDVKMKEKGDIPEGYSVSREKKERFSLILESASTNQTSMYLCASSPTGGRVNEQFFGPGTRLTVL.